The 11 T cell receptor beta chains in this list originate from one sample, sequenced in a study of identical twins. Each CDR3 protein gets one entry after TCRdb re-called the 5' RACE reads with MiXCR. The sample shows a few hundred thousand distinct CDR3 sequences, 9.5% to 10% of them seen only once. These sequences were also reported in another study, on yellow fever vaccine responses in identical twins.

What was sequenced was PBMCs. These TCRs come from a woman between 18 and 29 years old in good health.

The V and J genes are TRBV12-3 or TRBV12-4 and TRBJ1-1; D unresolved. V shed 5 bases and J shed 6 bases, with 10 bases lying between them. The CDR3 totals 12 residues. The CDR3 bases are TGTGCCAGCAGTGGGAGGACGGCTGAAGCTTTCTTT. Protein product: CASSGRTAEAFF.

This clonotype has a count of ten or more. This chain connects TRBV10-3 to TRBJ1-5; D possibly corresponds to TRBD1 (5 bases). CDR1 is ENHRY, CDR2 SYGVKD, per germline. Trimming left V 4 bases short and J 4 bases short, with 14 bases between. CDR3 length: 15 residues. The CDR3 DNA follows: TGTGCCATCAGTGGGGAAAGGGACGTAAATCAGCCCCAGCATTTT. This gives the protein CAISGERDVNQPQHF.

The rearrangement uses TRBV28 and TRBJ2-2; perhaps TRBD1 as D (5 bases). In germline, CDR1 is MDHEN, CDR2 SYDVKM. V was pared by 6 bases and J by 0 bases, with 11 bases between. The length of the CDR3 is 15 residues. CDR3 nucleotides: TGTGCCAGCAGGGCCCGGACAACGAACACCGGGGAGCTGTTTTTT. Its protein product is CASRARTTNTGELFF.

The chain has TRBV20-1 and TRBJ2-7; D possibly corresponds to TRBD2 (6 bases). CDR1 DFQATT and CDR2 SNEGSKA come from the germline V gene (reference sequence). The CDR3 runs to 15 residues. Deletions cut 5 bases from V and 2 bases from J, with 19 bases between. The CDR3 nucleotides read TGCAGTGCTGGCCAGGGCCTCGCGGGGACCTACGAGCAGTACTTC. Amino acids: CSAGQGLAGTYEQYF.

This clonotype was observed many times. The rearrangement links TRBV28 to TRBJ2-4; D gene unclear. CDR3 size: 14 residues. Germline V CDR1 and CDR2: MDHEN, SYDVKM. V lost 4 bases, J lost 3 bases, and 10 bases lay in between. The CDR3 DNA follows: TGTGCCAGCAGTTGGCAGAGTGTCAAAAACATTCAGTACTTC. Its translation: CASSWQSVKNIQYF.

This clonotype has at least ten counts. The chain recombines TRBV11-2 with TRBJ2-5; TRBD2 agrees at 9 bases. The V and J ends lost 5 bases and 5 bases, in that order; junction bases with no gene match: 9. The germline V gene has CDR1 SGHAT and CDR2 FQNNGV. The CDR3 extends over 15 amino acids. In DNA, the CDR3 is TGTGCCAGCAGCCAGAGAGGGACTAGCTGGGAGACCCAGTACTTC. Its translation is CASSQRGTSWETQYF.

Worth noting for this clonotype: Possible read error: a much larger clone is one base away. The CDR3 carries no conserved terminal phenylalanine or tryptophan, so it likely arises from a read error. V and J are TRBV30 and TRBJ2-1; unclear D gene. The V end was cut by 4 bases, the J end by 3 bases, with 16 bases between. The CDR3 length is 15 residues. Germline V gene sequence: CDR1 GTSNPN, CDR2 SVGIG (reference sequence). CDR3 sequence: CAWIGPLRNYNEQFL. The CDR3 DNA is TGTGCCTGGATTGGACCCCTGAGGAACTACAATGAGCAGTTCCTC.

This clonotype was seen at least ten times. V usage is TRBV5-1 and J usage is TRBJ2-5; D perhaps matches TRBD1 (5 bases). Looked up from germline, CDR1 is SGHRS and CDR2 is YFSETQ. This CDR3 has 15 residues. V lost 0 bases and J 2 bases, leaving 11 bases between the germline ends. For the CDR3, the DNA is TGCGCCAGCAGCTTGGGTGTGAACAGGCAAGAGACCCAGTACTTC. Translation: CASSLGVNRQETQYF.

This clonotype was found a few times. V gene TRBV27 combines with J gene TRBJ2-7, with TRBD1 identical over 10 bases. This CDR3 is 16 amino acids long. Trimming at V came to 4 bases and at J to 1 base, leaving 7 bases not matched to a gene. Germline assignment: CDR1 MNHEY and CDR2 SMNVEV (reference sequence). The CDR3 spells CASSSRQGQGSYEQYF. The CDR3 nucleotides read TGTGCCAGCAGTTCCCGCCAGGGACAGGGGTCCTACGAGCAGTACTTC.

The sample holds many counts of this clonotype. J is TRBJ2-1 and V is TRBV20-1; 12 bases are shared with TRBD2. Germline loops: CDR1 DFQATT, CDR2 SNEGSKA (reference sequence). Unmatched junction bases numbered 5, after V lost 2 bases and J lost 9 bases. The CDR3 sequence is 14 residues long. CDR3 bases: TGCAGTGCTAGAAGACTAGCGGGAGTACGTGAGCAGTTCTTC. Translating gives CSARRLAGVREQFF.

The rearrangement links TRBV28 to TRBJ2-1, with 8 bases identical to TRBD2. Trimming cost V 7 bases and J 7 bases; bases outside gene matches: 15. CDR3 size: 16 residues. Germline CDR1 reads MDHEN; CDR2 reads SYDVKM. The CDR3 coding sequence is TGTGCCAGCACTTCCTCCTCCGGGGGGGGCGAAAATGAGCAGTTCTTC. Translated, it gives CASTSSSGGGENEQFF.